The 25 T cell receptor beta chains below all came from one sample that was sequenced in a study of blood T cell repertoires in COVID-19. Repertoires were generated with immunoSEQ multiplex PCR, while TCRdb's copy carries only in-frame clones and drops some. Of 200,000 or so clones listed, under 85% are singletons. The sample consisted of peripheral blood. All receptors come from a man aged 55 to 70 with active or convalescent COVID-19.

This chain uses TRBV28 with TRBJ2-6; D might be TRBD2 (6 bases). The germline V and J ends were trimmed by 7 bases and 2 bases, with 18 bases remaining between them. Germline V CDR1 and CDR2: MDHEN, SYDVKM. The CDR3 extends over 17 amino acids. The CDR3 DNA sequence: TGTGCCAGCAATCCCGACCTTGGAGGGACTGGGGCCAACGTCCTGACTTTC. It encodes CASNPDLGGTGANVLTF.

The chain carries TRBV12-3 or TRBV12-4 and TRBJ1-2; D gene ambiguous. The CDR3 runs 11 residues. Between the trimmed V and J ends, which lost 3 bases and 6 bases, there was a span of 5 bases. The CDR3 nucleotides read TGTGCCAGCAGTTTTGAGGATGGCTACACCTTC. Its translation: CASSFEDGYTF.

The CDR3 loop reads CASSPFNQPQHF. The CDR3 region has the DNA TGTGCCAGCAGCCCTTTCAATCAGCCCCAGCATTTT. V and J are TRBV7-2 and TRBJ1-5; D not resolved. Germline V gene sequence: CDR1 SGHTA, CDR2 FQGNSA. The germline V and J ends were trimmed by 5 bases and 3 bases, with 5 bases remaining between them. The CDR3 has 12 residues.

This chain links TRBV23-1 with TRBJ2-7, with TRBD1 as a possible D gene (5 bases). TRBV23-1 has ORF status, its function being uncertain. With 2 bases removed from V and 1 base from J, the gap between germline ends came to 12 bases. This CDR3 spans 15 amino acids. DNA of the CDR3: TGCGCCAGCAGTCAACTGGCAGGACAATCCTACGAGCAGTACTTC. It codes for CASSQLAGQSYEQYF.

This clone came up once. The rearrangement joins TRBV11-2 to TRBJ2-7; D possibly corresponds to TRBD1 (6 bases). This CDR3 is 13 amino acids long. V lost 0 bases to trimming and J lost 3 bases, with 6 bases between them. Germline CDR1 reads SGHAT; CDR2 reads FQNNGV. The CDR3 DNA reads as TGTGCCAGCAGCTTAGAGGACAGCTACGAGCAGTACTTC. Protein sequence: CASSLEDSYEQYF.

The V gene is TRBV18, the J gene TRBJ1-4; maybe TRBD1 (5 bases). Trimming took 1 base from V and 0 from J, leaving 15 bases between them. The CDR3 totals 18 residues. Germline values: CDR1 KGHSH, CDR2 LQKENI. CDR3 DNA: TGTGCCAGCTCACCACGCCGGGAGCGAGGGGCAACTAATGAAAAACTGTTTTTT. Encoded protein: CASSPRRERGATNEKLFF. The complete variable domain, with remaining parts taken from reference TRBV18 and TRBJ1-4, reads NAGVMQNPRHLVRRRGQEARLRCSPMKGHSHVYWYRQLPEEGLKFMVYLQKENIIDESGMPKERFSAEFPKEGPSILRIQQVVRGDSAAYFCASSPRRERGATNEKLFFGSGTQLSVL.

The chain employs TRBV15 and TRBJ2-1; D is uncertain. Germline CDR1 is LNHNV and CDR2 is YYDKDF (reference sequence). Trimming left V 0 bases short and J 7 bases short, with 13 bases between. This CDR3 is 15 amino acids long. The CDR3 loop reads CATSRESLTGNEQFF. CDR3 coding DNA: TGTGCCACCAGCAGAGAATCCCTAACCGGGAATGAGCAGTTCTTC. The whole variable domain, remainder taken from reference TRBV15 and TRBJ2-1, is DAMVIQNPRYQVTQFGKPVTLSCSQTLNHNVMYWYQQKSSQAPKLLFHYYDKDFNNEADTPDNFQSRRPNTSFCFLDIRSPGLGDTAMYLCATSRESLTGNEQFFGPGTRLTVL.

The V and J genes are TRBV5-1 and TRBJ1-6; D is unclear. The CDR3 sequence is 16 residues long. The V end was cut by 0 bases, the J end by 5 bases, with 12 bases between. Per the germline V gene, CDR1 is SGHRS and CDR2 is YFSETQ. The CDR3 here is CASSLGGPQNNSPLHF. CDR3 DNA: TGCGCCAGCAGCTTGGGAGGCCCGCAGAATAATTCACCCCTCCACTTT.

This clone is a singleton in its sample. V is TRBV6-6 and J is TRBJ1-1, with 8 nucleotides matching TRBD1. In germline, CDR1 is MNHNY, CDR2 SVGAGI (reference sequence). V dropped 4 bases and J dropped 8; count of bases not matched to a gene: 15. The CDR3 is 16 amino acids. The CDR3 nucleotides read TGTGCCAGCAGTTCAGGACAGGGAGTGGGTCCAAGAGAAGCTTTCTTT. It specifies CASSSGQGVGPREAFF.

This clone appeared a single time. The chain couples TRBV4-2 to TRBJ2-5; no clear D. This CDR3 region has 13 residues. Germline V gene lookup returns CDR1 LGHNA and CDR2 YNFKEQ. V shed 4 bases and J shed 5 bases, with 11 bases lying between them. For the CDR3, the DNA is TGTGCCAGCAGCCTCCAAACTTGGGAGACCCAGTACTTC. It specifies CASSLQTWETQYF.

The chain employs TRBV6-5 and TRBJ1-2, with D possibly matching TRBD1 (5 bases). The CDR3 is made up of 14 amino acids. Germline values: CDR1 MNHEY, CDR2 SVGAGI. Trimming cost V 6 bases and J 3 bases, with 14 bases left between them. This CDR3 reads CASRKRAQDYGYTF. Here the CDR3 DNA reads TGTGCCAGCAGGAAAAGGGCACAGGACTATGGCTACACCTTC.

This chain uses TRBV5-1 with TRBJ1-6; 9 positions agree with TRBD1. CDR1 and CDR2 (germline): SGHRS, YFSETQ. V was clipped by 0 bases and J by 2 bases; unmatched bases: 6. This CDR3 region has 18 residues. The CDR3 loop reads CASSLDGQGLPYNSPLHF. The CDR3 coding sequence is TGCGCCAGCAGCTTGGATGGACAGGGGTTACCCTATAATTCACCCCTCCACTTT.

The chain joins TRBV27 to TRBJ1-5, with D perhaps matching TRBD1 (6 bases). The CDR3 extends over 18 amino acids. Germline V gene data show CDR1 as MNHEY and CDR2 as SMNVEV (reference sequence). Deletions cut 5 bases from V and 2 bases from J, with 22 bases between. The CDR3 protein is CASSPLKGGGGRNQPQHF. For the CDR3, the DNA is TGTGCCAGCAGTCCGCTTAAGGGGGGCGGGGGCCGCAATCAGCCCCAGCATTTT.

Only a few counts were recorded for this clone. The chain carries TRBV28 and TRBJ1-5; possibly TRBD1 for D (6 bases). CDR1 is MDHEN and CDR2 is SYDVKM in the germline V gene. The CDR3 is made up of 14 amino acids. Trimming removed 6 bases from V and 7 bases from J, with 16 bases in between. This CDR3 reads CASRVQGREQPQHF. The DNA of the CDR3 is TGTGCCAGCAGGGTACAGGGAAGGGAACAGCCCCAGCATTTT.

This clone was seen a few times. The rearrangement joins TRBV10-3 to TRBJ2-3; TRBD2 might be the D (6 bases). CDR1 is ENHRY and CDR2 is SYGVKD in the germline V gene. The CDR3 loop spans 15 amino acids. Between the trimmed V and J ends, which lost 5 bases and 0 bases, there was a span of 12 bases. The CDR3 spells CAISFGSSSTDTQYF. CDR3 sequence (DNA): TGTGCCATCAGTTTCGGGAGTTCTAGCACAGATACGCAGTATTTT.

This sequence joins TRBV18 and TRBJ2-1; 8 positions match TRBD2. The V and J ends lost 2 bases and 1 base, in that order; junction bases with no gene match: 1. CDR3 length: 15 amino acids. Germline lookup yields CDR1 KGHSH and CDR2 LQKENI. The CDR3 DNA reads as TGTGCCAGCTCACCATCGGGAGGGTCCTACAATGAGCAGTTCTTC. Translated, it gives CASSPSGGSYNEQFF.

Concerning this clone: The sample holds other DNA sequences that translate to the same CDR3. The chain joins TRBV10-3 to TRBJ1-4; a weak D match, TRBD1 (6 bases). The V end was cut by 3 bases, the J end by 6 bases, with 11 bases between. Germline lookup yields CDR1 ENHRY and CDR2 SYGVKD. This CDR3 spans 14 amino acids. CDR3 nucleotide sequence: TGTGCCATCAGTGAAAGGGGGGGAGATGAAAAACTGTTTTTT. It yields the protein CAISERGGDEKLFF.

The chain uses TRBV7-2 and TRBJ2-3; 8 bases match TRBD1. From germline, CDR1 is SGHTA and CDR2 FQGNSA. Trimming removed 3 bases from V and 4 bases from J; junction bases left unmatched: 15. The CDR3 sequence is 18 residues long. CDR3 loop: CASSFRPGQDQRSDTQYF. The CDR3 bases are TGTGCCAGCAGCTTCCGGCCGGGACAGGACCAGCGATCAGATACGCAGTATTTT.

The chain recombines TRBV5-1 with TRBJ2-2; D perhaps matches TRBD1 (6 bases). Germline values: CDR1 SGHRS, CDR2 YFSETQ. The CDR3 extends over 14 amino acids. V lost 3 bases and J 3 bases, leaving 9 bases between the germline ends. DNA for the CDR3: TGCGCCAGCAGCTCTTACAGGGACACCGGGGAGCTGTTTTTT. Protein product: CASSSYRDTGELFF.

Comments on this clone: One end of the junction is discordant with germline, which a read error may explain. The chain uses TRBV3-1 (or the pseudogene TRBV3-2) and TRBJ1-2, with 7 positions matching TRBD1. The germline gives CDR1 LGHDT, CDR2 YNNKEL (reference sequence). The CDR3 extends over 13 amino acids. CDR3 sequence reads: CASSRQGNYGYTF. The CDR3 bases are TGTGCCAGCAGTCGACAGGGAAACTACGGCTACACCTTC.

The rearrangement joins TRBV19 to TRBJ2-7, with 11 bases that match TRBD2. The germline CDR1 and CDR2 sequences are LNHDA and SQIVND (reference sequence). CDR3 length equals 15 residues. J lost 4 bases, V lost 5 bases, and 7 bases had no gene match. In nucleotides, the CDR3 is TGTGCCAGTAGTTCTAGCGGGAGGTGGCGGTACGAGCAGTACTTC. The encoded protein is CASSSSGRWRYEQYF.

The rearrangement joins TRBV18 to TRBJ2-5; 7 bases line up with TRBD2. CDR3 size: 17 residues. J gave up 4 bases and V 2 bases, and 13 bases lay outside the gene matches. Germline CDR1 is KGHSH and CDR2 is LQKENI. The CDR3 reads CASSPNPPPRGGETQYF. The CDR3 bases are TGTGCCAGCTCACCAAATCCCCCTCCACGCGGGGGAGAGACCCAGTACTTC.

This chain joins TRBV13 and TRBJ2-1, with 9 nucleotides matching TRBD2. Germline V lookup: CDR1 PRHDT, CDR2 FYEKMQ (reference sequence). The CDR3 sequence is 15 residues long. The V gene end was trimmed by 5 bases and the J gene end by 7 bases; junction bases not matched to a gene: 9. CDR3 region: CASSLTGLAANEQFF. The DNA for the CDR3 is TGTGCCAGCAGCCTAACGGGACTAGCCGCTAATGAGCAGTTCTTC.

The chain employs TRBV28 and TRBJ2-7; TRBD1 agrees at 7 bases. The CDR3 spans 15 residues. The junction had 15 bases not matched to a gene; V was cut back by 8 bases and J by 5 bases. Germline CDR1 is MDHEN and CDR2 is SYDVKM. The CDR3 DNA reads TGTGCCAGCTCCCTCGGACAGGTAGTTCCAGACGAGCAGTACTTC. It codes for CASSLGQVVPDEQYF.

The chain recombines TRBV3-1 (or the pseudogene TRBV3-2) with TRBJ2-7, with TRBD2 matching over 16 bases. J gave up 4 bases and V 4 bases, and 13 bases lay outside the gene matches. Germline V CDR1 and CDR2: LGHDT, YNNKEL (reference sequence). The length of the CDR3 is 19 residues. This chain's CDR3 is CASSPYKPGTSGRVYEQYF. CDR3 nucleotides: TGTGCCAGCAGCCCATATAAACCGGGGACTAGCGGGAGGGTATACGAGCAGTACTTC.